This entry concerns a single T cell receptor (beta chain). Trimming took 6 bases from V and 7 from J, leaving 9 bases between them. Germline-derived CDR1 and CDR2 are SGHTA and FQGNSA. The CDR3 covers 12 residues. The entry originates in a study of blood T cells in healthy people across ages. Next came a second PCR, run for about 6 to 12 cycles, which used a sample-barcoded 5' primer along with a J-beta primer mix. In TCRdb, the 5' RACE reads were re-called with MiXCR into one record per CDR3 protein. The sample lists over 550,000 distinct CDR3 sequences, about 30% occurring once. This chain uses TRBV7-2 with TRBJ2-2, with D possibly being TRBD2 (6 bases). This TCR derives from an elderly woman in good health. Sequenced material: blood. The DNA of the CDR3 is TGTGCCAGCAGTGGGACTTACGGGGAGCTGTTTTTT. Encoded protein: CASSGTYGELFF.